The entry that follows covers one T cell receptor beta chain sequence. Staff drew roughly 10 milliliters of peripheral blood from each donor. CDR1 and CDR2 from the germline V gene are MNHEY and SMNVEV (reference sequence). This CDR3 has 12 residues. These data originate in a study of blood T cells in healthy people across ages. A second PCR, run for about 6 to 12 cycles, used a sample-barcoded 5' primer plus a J-beta primer mix. TCRdb redid the calling of the 5' RACE reads with MiXCR, one entry per CDR3 protein. The data show 1.8 million or so distinct CDR3 sequences, about two fifths seen once. This TCR came from a human donor in good health. What was sequenced was blood. V and J are TRBV27 and TRBJ2-5; D remains ambiguous. The J call could be wrong; TRBJ2-7 is a better fit for the DNA end. DNA for the CDR3: TGTGCCAGCCACGGCAGTACCTACGAGCAGTACTTC. Protein: CASHGSTYEQYF.